Sequencing of this T cell receptor (beta chain) was carried out in a study of identical twins. Study conclusions and caveats: The study found excess low generation probability among twin-shared out-of-frame alpha sequences. Partial confounding of zero-insertion analyses by invariant MAIT and iNKT cells was possible.

This clonotype was observed a handful of times. Its antigen is unknown. The CDR3 length is 16 residues. The germline V gene has CDR1 MNHEY and CDR2 SMNVEV (reference sequence). The V and J ends lost 6 bases and 2 bases respectively, with 14 bases between them. TCRdb passed the 5' RACE reads through MiXCR, listing each CDR3 protein once. The sample records some 560,000 distinct CDR3 sequences, 7.5% to 10% being singletons. The donors were all healthy and Caucasian. These data are also associated with another study on yellow fever vaccine responses in identical twins.

Sequenced sample: PBMCs. The gene calls are TRBV27 and TRBJ2-6; the D is unclear. The clonotype was recovered from a woman aged 18 to 35 in good health. The CDR3 DNA follows: TGTGCCAGCAGGAGAGGACCTATAGCTGGGGCCAACGTCCTGACTTTC. Its protein product is CASRRGPIAGANVLTF.